This TCR beta chain came from a study of beta chain features in type 1 diabetes (dated by TCRdb to the late 2010s). For the wider study: Patients and healthy donors did not differ in mean age, gender distribution, total cell number or subset yield. Across all samples, some 110,000,000 sorted cells were examined, and cell number per subset correlated strongly with RNA yield. Whereas all 28 donors provided naive and central memory subsets, regulatory and stem cell-like memory subsets were isolated from just 8 patients and about 8 healthy donors. The study compared TCRB repertoires of sorted circulating CD4+ T cell subsets between recently diagnosed type 1 diabetes patients and matched healthy donors. Study-wide conclusions, independent of this receptor: In all four CD4+ subsets, TCRB CDR3 length was moderately but significantly shorter in type 1 diabetes patients. Because small numbers of individuals were included in the HLA sub-analyses, any influence of HLA type on TCRB rearrangement was left unresolved. Fewer insertions and more nucleotide deletions at VDJ recombination sites were observed in patients with type 1 diabetes, implying thymic rearrangement abnormalities. Naive, central memory and regulatory TCRB repertoires appeared more similar among patients than among healthy donors. PCR might favor shorter templates, but patient and control samples were amplified and corrected together, so any skew would affect both groups equally. Because cDNA rather than genomic DNA was sequenced, highly expressing activated cells could have been over-represented, although no difference in activation and CD3 levels was found between groups.

CDR1 and CDR2 (LNHDA, SQIVND) derive from the germline V gene (reference sequence). The CDR3, cysteine through phenylalanine, is 12 amino acids long. The kept DNA is CDR3 alone, 36 bases in frame from the first base. V is shortened by 4 bases, J by 6 bases, and the region joining them spans 9 bases. For this clone: The specificity of this receptor is unknown. Per-base qualities were not stored, and no clone one base away is much larger.

Each donor gave one peripheral blood draw, averaging about 100 mL, which was collected into heparinised tubes. A BD FACSAria II was used to sort naive, central memory, regulatory and stem cell-like memory CD4+ T cells with a panel that included CD45RO, CCR7, CD25, CD127, CD95 and CD27. Every sorted population had a purity above 95%. PBMCs were separated immediately by Lymphoprep density gradient centrifugation and were stained directly, without being cultured. So that batch effects would be minimized, each experiment stained and sorted samples in pairs, pairing one healthy donor with one patient. The entire isolated RNA was reverse transcribed using the High Capacity cDNA Reverse Transcription Kit, and thus expressed TCRB transcripts were sequenced. Deep immunoSEQ sequencing was performed on naive, central memory and regulatory T cell samples, with an average of around 3.5 million total reads per sample. Sorted cells were lysed in RLT buffer and RNA was extracted with DNase-treated RNeasy Micro or Mini kits, depending on cell number. Each cell subset was processed separately to prevent cross-contamination, with patient and healthy donor samples processed together. TCRB sequences were amplified from cDNA with the immunoSEQ multiplex PCR, producing 87-bp fragments spanning the CDR3 region. Sequencing of the amplicons was performed on the Illumina HiSeq platform. For the original study's pipeline: Synthetic template baselines were used to correct PCR bias computationally, reads within Hamming distance 2 were collapsed, and singletons that could not be merged were discarded. By aligning reads against IMGT, V, D and J genes, CDR3 length, and insertions or deletions at six rearrangement sites were assigned. Within each subset, clonotype counts were normalized to sorted cell number, after which true diversity and Gini coefficients were computed with the tcR R package. The overlap coefficient, calculated on TCRB nucleotide sequences, was used to quantify repertoire sharing. Out-of-frame TCRB sequences from naive cells were analyzed to stand in for the pre-selection repertoire. Imported from immuneACCESS, the table was reduced by TCRdb to in-frame sequences with V and J called. These copies leave out some clones; in studies compared against another copy, an unresolved V gene accounts for under half, and the cause of the remainder is not known. V and J calls and clone size are copied from that table; D and trimming were computed from the DNA. The sample table holds 900,000 or so clones, of which 15% to 20% were seen once. Jointly, the top ten make up 0.02% to 0.025% of the sample.

The sequence came from a woman aged 18 to 35 in good health. Sequencing was carried out using naive CD4+ T cells from blood. The cell subset or site label, read with the paper, signifies: true naive CD4+ T cells. The chain is assembled from TRBV19 and TRBJ1-1, and TRBD1 may be the D gene, going by 5 matching bases. In nucleotides, the sequence is TGTGCCAGTAGTAGCGGGGGTTCTGAAGCTTTCTTT. It translates as CASSSGGSEAFF.